There are a few counts of the clone carrying this T cell receptor (beta chain). Treatment noted: oral pan-JAK inhibitor, 5-10 mg twice daily. cDNA serving as the sequencing template came from extracted, reverse transcribed RNA. Clones were sequenced by immunoSEQ multiplex PCR, and TCRdb holds only the in-frame ones, with some missing. The sample holds roughly 110,000 clones; roughly three fifths are singletons and the top ten take 3% to 4%. The sample is drawn from a study of CD8+ T cells in alopecia areata. Deletions cut 5 bases from V and 5 bases from J, with 7 bases between. Germline V gene data show CDR1 as SEHNR and CDR2 as FQNEAQ (reference sequence). The CDR3 is 13 residues long.

Sequencing used CD4+ T cells sorted from blood, obtained at week 24, from a patient treated with tofacitinib. This sequence originates from a human donor with alopecia areata. The V call is TRBV7-9, the J call TRBJ1-6, with D tentatively TRBD1 (5 bases). The CDR3 DNA reads TGTGCCAGCAGCCTGGACAATAATTCACCCCTCCACTTT. Translating gives CASSLDNNSPLHF.